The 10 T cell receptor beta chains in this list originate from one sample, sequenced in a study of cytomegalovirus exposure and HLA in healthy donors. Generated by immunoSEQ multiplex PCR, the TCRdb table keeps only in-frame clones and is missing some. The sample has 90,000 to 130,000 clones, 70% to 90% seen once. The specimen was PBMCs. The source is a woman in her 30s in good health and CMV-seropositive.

This chain's CDR3 is CATSRDLGAYNEQFF. CDR3 in DNA: TGTGCCACCAGCAGAGATCTGGGAGCCTACAATGAGCAGTTCTTC. This chain connects TRBV15 to TRBJ2-1, with D maybe TRBD2 (5 bases). Trimming shortened V by 0 bases and J by 2 bases, and 8 bases separated the two germline ends. The CDR3 runs 15 residues. Germline-derived CDR1 and CDR2 are LNHNV and YYDKDF (reference sequence).

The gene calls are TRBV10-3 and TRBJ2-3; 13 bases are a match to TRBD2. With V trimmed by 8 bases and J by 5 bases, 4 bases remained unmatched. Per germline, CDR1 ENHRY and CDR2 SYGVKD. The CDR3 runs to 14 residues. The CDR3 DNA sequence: TGTGCCATCTCGTGGACTAGCGGGAGAGATACGCAGTATTTT. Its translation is CAISWTSGRDTQYF.

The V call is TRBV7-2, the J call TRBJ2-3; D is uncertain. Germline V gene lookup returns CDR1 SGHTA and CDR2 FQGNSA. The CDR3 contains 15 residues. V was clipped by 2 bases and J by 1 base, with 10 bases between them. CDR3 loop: CASSLLWLRTDTQYF. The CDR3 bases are TGTGCCAGCAGCTTACTGTGGCTTCGCACAGATACGCAGTATTTT.

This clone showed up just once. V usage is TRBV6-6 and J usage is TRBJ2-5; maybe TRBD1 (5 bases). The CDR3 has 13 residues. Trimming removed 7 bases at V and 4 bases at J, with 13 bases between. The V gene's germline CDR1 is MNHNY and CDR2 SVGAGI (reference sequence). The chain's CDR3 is CASTRRQGETQYF. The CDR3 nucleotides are TGTGCCAGCACCCGACGTCAGGGAGAGACCCAGTACTTC.

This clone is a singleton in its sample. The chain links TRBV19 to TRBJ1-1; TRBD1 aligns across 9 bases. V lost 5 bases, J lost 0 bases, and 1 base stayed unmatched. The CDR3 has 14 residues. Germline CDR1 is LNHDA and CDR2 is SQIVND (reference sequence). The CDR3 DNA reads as TGTGCCAGTAGTGACAGGGGGTTGAACACTGAAGCTTTCTTT. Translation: CASSDRGLNTEAFF. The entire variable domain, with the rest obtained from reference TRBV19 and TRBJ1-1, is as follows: DGGITQSPKYLFRKEGQNVTLSCEQNLNHDAMYWYRQDPGQGLRLIYYSQIVNDFQKGDIAEGYSVSREKKESFPLTVTSAQKNPTAFYLCASSDRGLNTEAFFGQGTRLTVV.

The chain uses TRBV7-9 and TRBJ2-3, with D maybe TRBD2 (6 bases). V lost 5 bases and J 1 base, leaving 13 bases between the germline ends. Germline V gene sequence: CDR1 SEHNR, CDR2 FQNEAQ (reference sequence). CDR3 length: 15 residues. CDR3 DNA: TGTGCCAGCAGCCCCCGGCGGGGCGGCACAGATACGCAGTATTTT. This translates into CASSPRRGGTDTQYF.

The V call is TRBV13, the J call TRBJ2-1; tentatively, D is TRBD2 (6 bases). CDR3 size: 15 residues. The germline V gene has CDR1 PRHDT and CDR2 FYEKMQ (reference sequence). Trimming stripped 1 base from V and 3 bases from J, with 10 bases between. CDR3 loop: CASSLEEGYYNEQFF. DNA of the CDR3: TGTGCCAGCAGCTTAGAGGAGGGATACTACAATGAGCAGTTCTTC.

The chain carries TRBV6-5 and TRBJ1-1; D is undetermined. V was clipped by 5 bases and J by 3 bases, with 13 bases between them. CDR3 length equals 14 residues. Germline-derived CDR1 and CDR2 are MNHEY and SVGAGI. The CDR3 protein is CASSPRVEDTEAFF. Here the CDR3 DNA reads TGTGCCAGCAGTCCACGGGTTGAAGACACTGAAGCTTTCTTT.

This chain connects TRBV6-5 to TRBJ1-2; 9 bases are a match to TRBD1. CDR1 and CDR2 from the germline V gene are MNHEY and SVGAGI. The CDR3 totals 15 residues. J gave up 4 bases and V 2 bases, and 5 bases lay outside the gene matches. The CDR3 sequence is CASSYETQGAYGYTF. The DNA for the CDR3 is TGTGCCAGCAGTTACGAGACACAGGGGGCCTATGGCTACACCTTC.

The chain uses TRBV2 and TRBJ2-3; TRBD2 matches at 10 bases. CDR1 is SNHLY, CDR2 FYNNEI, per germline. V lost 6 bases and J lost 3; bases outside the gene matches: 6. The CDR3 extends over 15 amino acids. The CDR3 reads CASSSSGRNTDTQYF. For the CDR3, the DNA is TGTGCCAGCAGCAGTAGCGGGAGGAATACAGATACGCAGTATTTT.